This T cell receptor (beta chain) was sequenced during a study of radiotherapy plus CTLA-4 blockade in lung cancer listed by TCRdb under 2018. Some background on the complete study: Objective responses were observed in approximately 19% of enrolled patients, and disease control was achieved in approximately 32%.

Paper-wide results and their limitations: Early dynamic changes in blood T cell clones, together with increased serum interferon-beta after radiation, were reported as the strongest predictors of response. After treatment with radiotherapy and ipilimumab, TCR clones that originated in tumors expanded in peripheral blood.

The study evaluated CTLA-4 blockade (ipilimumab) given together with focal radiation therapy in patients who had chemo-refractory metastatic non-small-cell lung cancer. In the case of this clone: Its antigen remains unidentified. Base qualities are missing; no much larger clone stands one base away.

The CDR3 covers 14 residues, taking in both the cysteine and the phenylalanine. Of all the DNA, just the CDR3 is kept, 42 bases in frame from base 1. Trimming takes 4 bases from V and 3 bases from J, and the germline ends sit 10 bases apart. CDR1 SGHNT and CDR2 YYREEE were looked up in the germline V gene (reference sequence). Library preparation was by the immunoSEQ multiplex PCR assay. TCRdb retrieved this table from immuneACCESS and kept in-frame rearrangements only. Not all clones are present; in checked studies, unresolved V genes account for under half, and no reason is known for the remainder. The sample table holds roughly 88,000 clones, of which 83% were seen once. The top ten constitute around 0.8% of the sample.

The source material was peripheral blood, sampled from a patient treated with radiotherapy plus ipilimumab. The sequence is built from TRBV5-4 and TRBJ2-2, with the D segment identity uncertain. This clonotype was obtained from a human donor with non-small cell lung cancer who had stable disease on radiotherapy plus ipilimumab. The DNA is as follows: TGTGCCAGCAGCCCGCCCCTAGACACCGGGGAGCTGTTTTTT. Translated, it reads CASSPPLDTGELFF.